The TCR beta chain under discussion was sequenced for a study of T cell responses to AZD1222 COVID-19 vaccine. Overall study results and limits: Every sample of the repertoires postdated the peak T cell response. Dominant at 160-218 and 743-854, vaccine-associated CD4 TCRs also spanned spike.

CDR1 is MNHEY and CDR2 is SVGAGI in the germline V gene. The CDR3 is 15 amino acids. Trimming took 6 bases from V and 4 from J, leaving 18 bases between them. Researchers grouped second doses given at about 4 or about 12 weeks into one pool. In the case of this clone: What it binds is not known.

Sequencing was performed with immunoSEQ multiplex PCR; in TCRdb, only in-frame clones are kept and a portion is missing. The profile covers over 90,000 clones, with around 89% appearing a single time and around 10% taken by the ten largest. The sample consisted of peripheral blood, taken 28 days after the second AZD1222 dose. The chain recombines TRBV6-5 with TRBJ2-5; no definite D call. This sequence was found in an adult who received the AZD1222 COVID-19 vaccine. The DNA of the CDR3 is TGTGCCAGCAGATCAGGCTCCTATTTGGGAGAGACCCAGTACTTC. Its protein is CASRSGSYLGETQYF.